These T cell receptor beta chains were read from a single sample in a study of T-cell memory formation after mild COVID-19. TCRdb re-called the 5' RACE reads through MiXCR, storing one row per CDR3 protein. Of 450,000 to 650,000 distinct CDR3 sequences listed, 20% to 25% are singletons. Sample: PBMCs or a T cell subset sorted from them (not recorded which). These receptors all stem from an adult woman who had mild COVID-19 (a few samples of this study predate the infection). Cell type and time point are not known. The CDR3 runs from the conserved cysteine through the conserved F or W. Each record gives: V gene, J gene, clone size, CDR3 protein. Not all rows give a size; the values are once, few, many and, for expanded clones, a class.

V gene: TRBV11-2
J gene: TRBJ1-2
clone size: few
CDR3 protein: CASSLGGTVNYGYTF

V gene: TRBV6-5
J gene: TRBJ1-1
clone size: few
CDR3 protein: CASSSFQDGNTEAFF

V gene: TRBV2
J gene: TRBJ2-7
clone size: few
CDR3 protein: CASKRAGTYEQYF

V gene: TRBV2
J gene: TRBJ1-1
clone size: NA
CDR3 protein: CASTLTGMNTEAFF

V gene: TRBV14
J gene: TRBJ1-6
clone size: once
CDR3 protein: CASSHGYSPLHF

V gene: TRBV27
J gene: TRBJ1-1
clone size: few
CDR3 protein: CASSLDRGLGAFF

V gene: TRBV28
J gene: TRBJ2-7
clone size: NA
CDR3 protein: CASSSPRRGGGVYEQYF

V gene: TRBV3-1
J gene: TRBJ1-1
clone size: few
CDR3 protein: CASSQDRTNTEAFF

V gene: TRBV12-3/TRBV12-4
J gene: TRBJ2-7
clone size: few
CDR3 protein: CASRRTGSNEQYF

V gene: TRBV7-9
J gene: TRBJ1-2
clone size: once
CDR3 protein: CASRPAAGAQGYTF

V gene: TRBV15
J gene: TRBJ2-7
clone size: few
CDR3 protein: CATSRGGPYEQYF

V gene: TRBV7-9
J gene: TRBJ1-2
clone size: NA
CDR3 protein: CASSLRATTGTQDGYTF

V gene: TRBV5-6
J gene: TRBJ2-7
clone size: NA
CDR3 protein: CASRPGGLGPYEQYF

V gene: TRBV12-3/TRBV12-4
J gene: TRBJ2-1
clone size: many
CDR3 protein: CASSLGDREGGEQFF

V gene: TRBV7-9
J gene: TRBJ2-3
clone size: few
CDR3 protein: CASSPRTSGITDTQYF

V gene: TRBV6-2/TRBV6-3
J gene: TRBJ1-2
clone size: NA
CDR3 protein: CASSYSGNRDPHGYTF

V gene: TRBV7-6
J gene: TRBJ2-5
clone size: NA
CDR3 protein: CASSLQQGARETQYF

V gene: TRBV13
J gene: TRBJ2-2
clone size: NA
CDR3 protein: CASSQDWPTRGELFF

V gene: TRBV5-1
J gene: TRBJ2-3
clone size: NA
CDR3 protein: CASSYRAGADTQYF

V gene: TRBV24-1
J gene: TRBJ2-5
clone size: NA
CDR3 protein: CATSPTGGGLETQYF

V gene: TRBV6-2/TRBV6-3
J gene: TRBJ2-5
clone size: NA
CDR3 protein: CASRRQAGETQYF

V gene: TRBV19
J gene: TRBJ1-2
clone size: NA
CDR3 protein: CASSIGQGTYGYTF

V gene: TRBV2
J gene: TRBJ1-1
clone size: few
CDR3 protein: CASRGDSSLWAEAFF

V gene: TRBV7-9
J gene: TRBJ1-1
clone size: NA
CDR3 protein: CASSSGAFF

V gene: TRBV20-1
J gene: TRBJ2-3
clone size: NA
CDR3 protein: CSVLGLADTQYF

V gene: TRBV3-1
J gene: TRBJ1-3
clone size: few
CDR3 protein: CASSLLPQRSGNTIYF

V gene: TRBV28
J gene: TRBJ2-4
clone size: NA
CDR3 protein: CASRLTGTKNIQYF

V gene: TRBV7-2
J gene: TRBJ2-3
clone size: NA
CDR3 protein: CASSLVSTSGSPTDTQYF

V gene: TRBV7-6
J gene: TRBJ2-2
clone size: few
CDR3 protein: CASSLDWRELFF

V gene: TRBV15
J gene: TRBJ2-7
clone size: NA
CDR3 protein: CATSRSRTVYEQYF

V gene: TRBV10-3
J gene: TRBJ2-7
clone size: few
CDR3 protein: CAISTGPQGSYEQYF

V gene: TRBV29-1
J gene: TRBJ1-1
clone size: NA
CDR3 protein: CSVETGMNTEAFF

V gene: TRBV5-8
J gene: TRBJ1-5
clone size: few
CDR3 protein: CASRGRWIGNQPQHF

V gene: TRBV6-5
J gene: TRBJ1-1
clone size: NA
CDR3 protein: CASSYEGQTEAFF

V gene: TRBV6-5
J gene: TRBJ2-1
clone size: NA
CDR3 protein: CASSGLAGRYEQFF

V gene: TRBV7-8
J gene: TRBJ2-1
clone size: NA
CDR3 protein: CASSLGVPPGQGKMGNEQFF

V gene: TRBV7-2
J gene: TRBJ2-1
clone size: NA
CDR3 protein: CDSSLRQGGEQFF

V gene: TRBV24-1
J gene: TRBJ1-2
clone size: few
CDR3 protein: CATSEQGYGYTF

V gene: TRBV7-9
J gene: TRBJ2-7
clone size: NA
CDR3 protein: CASSQGVGLTYEQYF

V gene: TRBV6-6
J gene: TRBJ2-1
clone size: NA
CDR3 protein: CASSRQGSPYNEQFF

V gene: TRBV20-1
J gene: TRBJ2-3
clone size: NA
CDR3 protein: CSATATDTQYF

V gene: TRBV29-1
J gene: TRBJ1-1
clone size: NA
CDR3 protein: CSVERGKNTEAFF

V gene: TRBV4-1
J gene: TRBJ1-2
clone size: few
CDR3 protein: CASSQEGVDGYTF

V gene: TRBV7-9
J gene: TRBJ2-2
clone size: NA
CDR3 protein: CASSPSKARDFYNTGELFF

V gene: TRBV25-1
J gene: TRBJ2-1
clone size: NA
CDR3 protein: CASSEREGAGRDEQFF

V gene: TRBV7-9
J gene: TRBJ1-2
clone size: NA
CDR3 protein: CASSPRTGIYGYTF